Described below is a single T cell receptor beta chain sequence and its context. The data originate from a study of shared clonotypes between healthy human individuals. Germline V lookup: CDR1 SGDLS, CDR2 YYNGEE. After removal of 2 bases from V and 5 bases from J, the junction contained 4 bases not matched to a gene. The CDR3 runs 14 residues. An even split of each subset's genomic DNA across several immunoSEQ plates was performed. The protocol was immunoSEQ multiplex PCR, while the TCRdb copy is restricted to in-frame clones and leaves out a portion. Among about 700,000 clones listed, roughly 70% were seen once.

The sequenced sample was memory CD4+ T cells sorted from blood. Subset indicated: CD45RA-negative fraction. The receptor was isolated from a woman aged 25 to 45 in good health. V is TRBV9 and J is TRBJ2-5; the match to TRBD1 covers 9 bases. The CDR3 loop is CASSVNRGQETQYF. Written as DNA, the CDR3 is TGTGCCAGCAGCGTGAACAGGGGGCAGGAGACCCAGTACTTC.